A selection of T cell receptor beta chains follows, all from one sample in a study of cytomegalovirus exposure and HLA in healthy donors. The method was immunoSEQ multiplex PCR; TCRdb's version includes in-frame clones alone and lacks a portion of them. The sample holds about 120,000 clones. Specimen: PBMCs. The receptor set was obtained from a woman aged 40 to 55 in good health and CMV-seropositive. CDR3s include the opening cysteine and the closing phenylalanine or tryptophan. The D gene is left open where the match is weak.

>14|TRBV5-4|TRBJ1-4|-
CASSPAGRNEKLFF
TGTGCCAGCAGCCCGGCGGGGAGGAATGAAAAACTGTTTTTT
>17|TRBV5-1|TRBJ2-1|TRBD2
CASSLGDWREGGNEQFF
TGCGCCAGCAGCTTGGGAGACTGGCGGGAGGGGGGGAATGAGCAGTTCTTC
>14|TRBV10-3|TRBJ2-7|-
CAIGRQFSDYEQYF
TGTGCCATCGGAAGACAGTTTTCTGACTACGAGCAGTACTTC
>14|TRBV2|TRBJ2-5|-
CASGGAAYQETQYF
TGTGCCAGCGGTGGGGCAGCTTACCAAGAGACCCAGTACTTC
>15|TRBV14|TRBJ2-7|TRBD2
CASSQLAGGPYEQYF
TGCGCCAGCAGCCAACTAGCGGGAGGCCCCTACGAGCAGTACTTC
>14|TRBV7-3|TRBJ2-7|TRBD1
CASSETGESYEQYF
TGTGCCAGCAGCGAGACAGGGGAGTCCTACGAGCAGTACTTC
>15|TRBV28|TRBJ1-2|-
CASSFGSVGAQGYTF
TGTGCCAGCAGTTTTGGTTCCGTGGGGGCTCAGGGCTACACCTTC
>20|TRBV27|TRBJ2-2|-
CASSLSKVAAGRTYTGELFF
TGTGCCAGCAGTTTATCGAAGGTCGCGGCGGGACGGACTTACACCGGGGAGCTGTTTTTT
>15|TRBV7-2|TRBJ2-5|TRBD1
CASSRDRGEQETQYF
TGTGCCAGCAGCCGGGACAGGGGTGAACAAGAGACCCAGTACTTC
>14|TRBV27|TRBJ2-2|-
CASSLLEESGELFF
TGTGCCAGCAGTTTACTAGAGGAATCCGGGGAGCTGTTTTTT
>15|TRBV5-1|TRBJ1-3|TRBD1
CASSGTGGSGNTIYF
TGCGCCAGCAGCGGAACAGGGGGCTCTGGAAACACCATATATTTT
>14|TRBV10-1|TRBJ2-7|TRBD2
CASSRTSGRDEQYF
TGCGCCAGCAGTAGGACTAGCGGGAGAGACGAGCAGTACTTC
>13|TRBV2|TRBJ1-1|TRBD1
CARHGQGNTEAFF
TGTGCCAGACACGGACAGGGAAACACTGAAGCTTTCTTT
>14|TRBV6-1|TRBJ2-7|-
CASSDLPNGSEQYF
TGTGCCAGCAGTGATCTGCCAAATGGGAGCGAGCAGTACTTC
>18|TRBV9|TRBJ2-2|TRBD1
CASSDHPGQLSNTGELFF
TGTGCCAGCAGCGATCACCCGGGACAGCTATCGAACACCGGGGAGCTGTTTTTT
>15|TRBV6-1|TRBJ1-1|-
CASSDGGYFDTEAFF
TGTGCCAGCAGTGATGGGGGCTACTTTGACACTGAAGCTTTCTTT
>13|TRBV6-1|TRBJ1-4|-
CASARGSREKLFF
TGTGCCAGCGCCAGGGGCTCTAGGGAAAAACTGTTTTTT
>15|TRBV7-8|TRBJ2-2|TRBD1
CASSQRQGAIGELFF
TGTGCCAGCAGCCAGCGACAGGGAGCCATCGGGGAGCTGTTTTTT
>14|TRBV7-9|TRBJ2-7|TRBD1
CASSSTGVGYEQYF
TGTGCCAGCAGCTCGACAGGGGTTGGCTACGAGCAGTACTTC
>13|TRBV29-1|TRBJ1-5|TRBD1
CSVGDREYQPQHF
TGCAGCGTCGGGGACAGGGAGTATCAGCCCCAGCATTTT
>18|TRBV5-1|TRBJ2-7|-
CASSAAAIGPYSSYEQYF
TGCGCCAGCAGCGCAGCGGCTATTGGGCCCTATAGCTCCTACGAGCAGTACTTC
>15|TRBV28|TRBJ2-7|TRBD2
CASSPSSGTSYEQYF
TGTGCCAGCAGTCCCTCTAGCGGCACATCCTACGAGCAGTACTTC
>15|TRBV19|TRBJ2-3|-
CASSHADPSTDTQYF
TGTGCCAGTAGTCATGCGGATCCTAGCACAGATACGCAGTATTTT
>16|TRBV28|TRBJ2-7|TRBD2
CASKLRTSGSLGEQYF
TGTGCCAGTAAGCTCAGGACTAGCGGGAGTCTGGGGGAGCAGTACTTC
>14|TRBV5-1|TRBJ2-3|-
CASSQQGSTDTQYF
TGCGCCAGCAGCCAACAGGGCTCCACAGATACGCAGTATTTT
>16|TRBV6-1|TRBJ1-5|-
CASSEDRVYSNQPQHF
TGTGCCAGCAGTGAAGACAGGGTTTATAGCAATCAGCCCCAGCATTTT
>13|TRBV7-6|TRBJ2-7|-
CASSLRGSYEQYF
TGTGCCAGCAGCTTACGCGGCTCCTACGAGCAGTACTTC
>16|TRBV18|TRBJ2-2|TRBD1
CASSAETGVGTGELFF
TGTGCCAGCTCAGCCGAGACAGGGGTAGGAACCGGGGAGCTGTTTTTT
>13|TRBV5-1|TRBJ2-5|-
CASSNGQQETQYF
TGCGCCAGCAGCAACGGACAGCAAGAGACCCAGTACTTC
>15|TRBV29-1|TRBJ2-7|-
CSVVRDRTSSYEQYF
TGCAGCGTTGTTAGAGACAGGACGAGCTCCTACGAGCAGTACTTC
>14|TRBV4-1|TRBJ2-2|-
CASEGGGRTGELFF
TGCGCCAGCGAGGGGGGAGGGCGGACCGGGGAGCTGTTTTTT
>12|TRBV5-1|TRBJ2-7|-
CASSLFPSEQYF
TGCGCCAGCAGCTTGTTCCCGAGCGAGCAGTACTTC
>11|TRBV28|TRBJ1-2|-
CASRSGYGYTF
TGTGCCAGCAGGTCAGGGTACGGCTACACCTTC
>15|TRBV11-2|TRBJ1-3|TRBD1
CASSSTGDSGNTIYF
TGTGCCAGCAGCTCGACAGGGGACTCTGGAAACACCATATATTTT
>13|TRBV5-4|TRBJ2-1|-
CASSLAGVNEQFF
TGTGCCAGCAGCTTGGCAGGGGTAAATGAGCAGTTCTTC
>17|TRBV6-1|TRBJ2-3|-
CASSEGKGDGVTDTQYF
TGTGCCAGCAGTGAAGGGAAGGGGGACGGAGTCACAGATACGCAGTATTTT
>14|TRBV7-9|TRBJ2-3|-
CASSLVLSTDTQYF
TGTGCCAGCAGCTTAGTTCTTAGCACAGATACGCAGTATTTT
>14|TRBV28|TRBJ2-7|-
CASSLSDYTYEQYF
TGTGCCAGCAGTTTATCGGACTACACCTACGAGCAGTACTTC
>15|TRBV15|TRBJ2-7|TRBD1
CATSRDRDRGREQYF
TGTGCCACCAGCAGAGATCGGGACAGGGGTAGGGAGCAGTACTTC
>15|TRBV6-5|TRBJ1-6|TRBD1
CASNRQGPYNSPLHF
TGTGCCAGCAATCGACAGGGCCCCTATAATTCACCCCTCCACTTT
>15|TRBV25-1|TRBJ1-5|-
CASSEYRGSNQPQHF
TGTGCCAGCAGTGAATATCGGGGTTCCAATCAGCCCCAGCATTTT